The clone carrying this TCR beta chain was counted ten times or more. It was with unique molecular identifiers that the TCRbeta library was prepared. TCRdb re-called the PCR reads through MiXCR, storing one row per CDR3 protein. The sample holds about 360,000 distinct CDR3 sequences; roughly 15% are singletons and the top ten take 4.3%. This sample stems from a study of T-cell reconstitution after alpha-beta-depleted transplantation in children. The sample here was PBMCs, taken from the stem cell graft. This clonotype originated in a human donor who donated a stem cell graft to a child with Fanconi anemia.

In DNA form, the CDR3 reads TGTGCCAGCAGTCGCACTCAGGGACAGCCCGAAGCTTTCTTT. This sequence encodes CASSRTQGQPEAFF. The V and J genes are TRBV6-2 or TRBV6-3 and TRBJ1-1; 7 bases align to TRBD1. The CDR3 is 14 amino acids. CDR1 MNHEY and CDR2 SVGEGT come from the germline V gene. V lost 5 bases to trimming and J lost 8 bases; unmatched junction nucleotides: 11.